Listed below are T cell receptor beta chains from one sample, sequenced in a study of cytomegalovirus exposure and HLA in healthy donors. TCRdb's copy holds only in-frame clones and misses some; the assay was immunoSEQ multiplex PCR. The repertoire holds more than 120,000 clones, with 75% to 90% as singletons. Sequencing used PBMCs. Receptors originate from a woman aged 25-40 years in good health and CMV-seronegative. Each CDR3 is given with its conserved first and last residue. Fields, in order: J gene, D gene, V gene, CDR3 protein. D genes are given only for firm matches.

TRBJ2-1,TRBD2,TRBV11-2,CASSPGWSGSDNEQFF
TRBJ2-3,TRBD1,TRBV7-2,CASSTGQGTDTQYF
TRBJ2-5,-,TRBV19,CASSISGVETQYF
TRBJ1-1,-,TRBV29-1,CSVQIAIYTEAFF
TRBJ2-3,-,TRBV11-2,CASSLVLTDTQYF
TRBJ2-2,TRBD2,TRBV7-9,CASSLVGLAGSTGELFF
TRBJ2-3,TRBD2,TRBV4-2,CASSQGPLAGSTDTQYF
TRBJ2-7,-,TRBV18,CASSPTQGGEQYF
TRBJ1-1,TRBD1,TRBV6-1,CASIYDRGSEAFF
TRBJ2-3,-,TRBV5-1,CASYRSRQGTDTQYF
TRBJ1-1,-,TRBV19,CASRQELNTEAFF
TRBJ2-5,TRBD2,TRBV5-4,CASSPKTSGFQETQYF
TRBJ2-2,TRBD1,TRBV10-3,CAISPGQATGELFF
TRBJ2-3,TRBD2,TRBV5-1,CASSLQVRGDKDTQYF
TRBJ1-3,-,TRBV4-3,CASSQDQGRYGNTIYF
TRBJ2-7,-,TRBV30,CAWSGLRSAEQYF
TRBJ2-3,TRBD2,TRBV5-4,CASSAGGRGTDTQYF
TRBJ1-1,-,TRBV28,CASSHSENTEAFF
TRBJ1-2,-,TRBV19,CASSIRSHRGDRYTF
TRBJ1-1,-,TRBV29-1,CSATRIRNTEAFF
TRBJ2-4,TRBD2,TRBV7-2,CASLSGRADIQYF
TRBJ1-2,TRBD1,TRBV10-3,CANRGRYGYTF
TRBJ2-7,-,TRBV4-1,CASSQEGHGTYEQYF
TRBJ2-7,TRBD2,TRBV18,CASSPRGGSNSYEQYF
TRBJ2-3,-,TRBV5-4,CASSLDFGKTDTQYF
TRBJ1-3,-,TRBV11-3,CASSLTSSGGNTIYF
TRBJ1-4,-,TRBV2,CASSGGLNEKLFF
TRBJ1-5,-,TRBV2,CASSAEDDSNQPQHF
TRBJ2-3,-,TRBV7-2,CASSYGGLRQQRDTQYF
TRBJ1-2,-,TRBV19,CASSTSTRAENYGYTF
TRBJ1-5,-,TRBV15,CATSRPNQPQHF
TRBJ2-1,-,TRBV7-9,CASSLRLKGVNEQFF
TRBJ1-2,-,TRBV5-4,CASTDIGSSYGYTF
TRBJ2-5,TRBD1,TRBV25-1,CASSTRSGQGETQYF
TRBJ2-3,TRBD2,TRBV7-6,CASSLKTSGGPTSTDTQYF
TRBJ1-1,-,TRBV29-1,CSVGGRNTEAFF